This is a list of T cell receptor beta chains from one sample in a study of cytomegalovirus exposure and HLA in healthy donors. Generated by immunoSEQ multiplex PCR, the TCRdb table keeps only in-frame clones and is missing some. Here the sample spans about 200,000 clones, roughly 79% being singletons. Sequencing was carried out using PBMCs. The source is a male donor in good health and CMV-seronegative. Each CDR3 is given with its conserved first and last residue. D genes are given only for firm matches. For some rows the clone size is stated as once, few or many, or as a class when expanded; others skip it.

.	.	TRBV7-2	TRBJ2-5	CASSLLNSQETQYF	TGTGCCAGCAGCTTATTGAACAGTCAAGAGACCCAGTACTTC
TRBD1	.	TRBV28	TRBJ1-2	CASRTLQGQGYTF	TGTGCCAGCAGAACTCTACAGGGGCAGGGCTACACCTTC
TRBD1	few	TRBV4-1	TRBJ1-4	CASSQDPRQGDEKLFF	TGCGCCAGCAGCCAAGATCCGCGACAGGGGGACGAAAAACTGTTTTTT
.	.	TRBV27	TRBJ1-2	CASSFDKSVGYTF	TGTGCCAGCAGTTTCGACAAGTCGGTGGGCTACACCTTC
TRBD2	.	TRBV7-9	TRBJ2-7	CASSPRSNSGTYEQYF	TGTGCCAGCAGCCCGAGAAGTAATAGCGGGACCTACGAGCAGTACTTC
.	.	TRBV11-2	TRBJ2-3	CASLISTDTQYF	TGTGCCAGCCTAATTAGCACAGATACGCAGTATTTT
.	once	TRBV6-1	TRBJ2-3	CAGGVTGSGTDTQYF	TGTGCCGGAGGAGTCACCGGGAGTGGCACAGATACGCAGTATTTT
.	once	TRBV13	TRBJ1-5	CASSFINQPQHF	TGTGCCAGCAGCTTTATCAATCAGCCCCAGCATTTT
.	.	TRBV6-5	TRBJ2-1	CASGGVPSYNEQFF	TGTGCCAGCGGCGGCGTCCCCTCCTACAATGAGCAGTTCTTC
.	.	TRBV28	TRBJ2-2	CASERGGAGTGELFF	TGTGCCAGCGAACGTGGGGGGGCGGGGACCGGGGAGCTGTTTTTT
TRBD2	.	TRBV11-3	TRBJ2-1	CASSLWTSGAYNEQFF	TGTGCCAGCAGCCTCTGGACTAGCGGAGCCTACAATGAGCAGTTCTTC
TRBD2	few	TRBV7-3	TRBJ2-3	CASSPSGGTTDTQYF	TGTGCCAGCAGCCCTAGCGGAGGAACCACAGATACGCAGTATTTT
.	.	TRBV27	TRBJ2-7	CASSLSRSSYEQYF	TGTGCCAGCAGTTTATCCAGGTCGTCCTACGAGCAGTACTTC
TRBD1	.	TRBV10-3	TRBJ2-7	CAISAVTGDNYEQYF	TGTGCCATCAGTGCGGTCACAGGGGATAACTACGAGCAGTACTTC
.	few	TRBV28	TRBJ1-3	CASSLAGTGNTIYF	TGTGCCAGCAGTTTAGCAGGTACTGGAAACACCATATATTTT
.	.	TRBV28	TRBJ2-7	CASILPGGAKEQYF	TGTGCCAGCATACTCCCCGGAGGTGCCAAGGAGCAGTACTTC
TRBD1	.	TRBV5-4	TRBJ2-1	CASSSTGQSSYNEQFF	TGTGCCAGCAGCAGTACGGGACAGAGCTCCTACAATGAGCAGTTCTTC
.	.	TRBV20-1	TRBJ1-1	CSARTGTEAFF	TGCAGTGCTAGGACGGGGACTGAAGCTTTCTTT
TRBD2	.	TRBV7-2	TRBJ2-7	CASSLEGLAGAEQYF	TGTGCCAGCAGCTTAGAAGGACTAGCGGGAGCCGAGCAGTACTTC
.	.	TRBV9	TRBJ2-3	CASSASGGRGPTDTQYF	TGTGCCAGCAGCGCCTCCGGGGGGCGGGGCCCCACAGATACGCAGTATTTT
.	few	TRBV5-6	TRBJ1-4	CASSFGGAEKLFF	TGTGCCAGCAGCTTTGGGGGCGCAGAAAAACTGTTTTTT
TRBD1	.	TRBV2	TRBJ2-1	CATRQGPILEYEQFF	TGTGCCACTAGACAGGGACCAATATTGGAATATGAGCAGTTCTTC
.	.	TRBV18	TRBJ2-3	CASSPPQRNTDTQYF	TGTGCCAGCTCACCACCCCAGCGGAACACAGATACGCAGTATTTT
.	few	TRBV9	TRBJ1-2	CASSALLGGVSYGYTF	TGTGCCAGCAGCGCGCTACTGGGGGGTGTTTCCTATGGCTACACCTTC
.	.	TRBV13	TRBJ2-3	CASSSPRGTDTQYF	TGTGCCAGCAGCTCCCCTCGAGGCACAGATACGCAGTATTTT